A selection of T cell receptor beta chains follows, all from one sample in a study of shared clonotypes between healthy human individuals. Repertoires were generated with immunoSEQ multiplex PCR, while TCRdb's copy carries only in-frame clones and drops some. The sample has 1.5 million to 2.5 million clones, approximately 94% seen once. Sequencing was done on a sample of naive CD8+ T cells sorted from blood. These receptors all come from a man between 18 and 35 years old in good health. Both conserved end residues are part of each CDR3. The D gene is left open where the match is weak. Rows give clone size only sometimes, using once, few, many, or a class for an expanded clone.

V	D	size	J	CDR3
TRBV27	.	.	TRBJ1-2	CASSWAGGTNYGYTF
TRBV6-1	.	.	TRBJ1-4	CASNSGGANEKLFF
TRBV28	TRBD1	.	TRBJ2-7	CASSLTGELSYEQYF
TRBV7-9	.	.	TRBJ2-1	CASSLTTAYEQFF
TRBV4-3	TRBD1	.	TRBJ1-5	CASSQDRTGGWPQHF
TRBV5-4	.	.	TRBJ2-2	CASSFGPKTGELFF
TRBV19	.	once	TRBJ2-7	CASSPAWNGELTYEQYF
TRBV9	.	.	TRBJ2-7	CASSVMWESSYEQYF
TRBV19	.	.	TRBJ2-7	CASSISGSSYEQYF
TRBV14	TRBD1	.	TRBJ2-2	CASSQPRTGINTGELFF
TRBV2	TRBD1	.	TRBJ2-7	CASSEGQGVAYEQYF
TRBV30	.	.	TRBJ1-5	CAWSGGGNHQPQHF
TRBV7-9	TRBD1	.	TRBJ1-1	CASSGTGVMNTEAFF
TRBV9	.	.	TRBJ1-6	CASSEEASYNSPLHF
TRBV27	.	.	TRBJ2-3	CASSSPVGTSDTQYF
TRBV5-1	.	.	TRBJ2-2	CASSLAIGTGELFF
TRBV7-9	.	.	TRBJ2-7	CASSSWDNEQYF
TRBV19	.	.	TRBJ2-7	CASSIGELYEQYF
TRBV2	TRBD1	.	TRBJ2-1	CASRSTGNIYNEQFF
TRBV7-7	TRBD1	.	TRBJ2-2	CASSPSPGTGGPGELFF
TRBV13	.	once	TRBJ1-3	CASSLGDLGNTIYF
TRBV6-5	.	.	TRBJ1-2	CASSYSENPYGYTF
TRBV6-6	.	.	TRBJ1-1	CASSYLTGENTEAFF
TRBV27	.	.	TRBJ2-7	CASSAITSNEQYF
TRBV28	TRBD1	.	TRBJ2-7	CASSLSGGLDEQYF
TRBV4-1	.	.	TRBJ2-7	CASSQLALAEQYF
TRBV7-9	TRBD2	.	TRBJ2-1	CASSLPSGIEAYNEQFF
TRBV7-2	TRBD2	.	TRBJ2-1	CASSHSVGREIEQFF
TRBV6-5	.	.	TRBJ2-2	CASSYSTGEHTGELFF
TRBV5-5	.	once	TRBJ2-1	CASSFGYFYNEQFF
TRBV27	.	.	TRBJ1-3	CASSSGTGSGNTIYF